This T cell receptor (beta chain) was sequenced during a study of blood T cells in healthy people across ages. The CDR3 runs to 14 residues. Germline CDR1 is DFQATT and CDR2 is SNEGSKA (reference sequence). Trimming took 6 bases from V and 8 from J, leaving 20 bases between them. A sample-barcoded 5' primer and a J-beta primer mix were used in a second PCR of roughly 7 to 11 cycles. In TCRdb, the 5' RACE reads were re-called with MiXCR into one record per CDR3 protein. This sample carries fewer than 1,200,000 distinct CDR3 sequences, about 25% of them seen once, and the ten largest clones take around 0.75%. The sample was also reused in another study, on T cells of mothers and their children.

The chain joins TRBV20-1 to TRBJ2-1; D remains unclear. This TCR was recovered from a girl aged 2 to 9 in good health. Sequencing was done on a sample of blood. CDR3 sequence reads: CSARRSITLDEQFF. The CDR3 region has the DNA TGCAGTGCCAGACGCAGTATTACCCTGGATGAGCAGTTCTTC.